The next 2 T cell receptor beta chains were all read from a single sample in a study of T-cell reconstitution after alpha-beta-depleted transplantation in children. Unique molecular identifiers were incorporated into the prepared TCRbeta library. Via MiXCR, TCRdb re-called the PCR reads, giving one row per CDR3 protein. The table lists 640,000 or so distinct CDR3 sequences, around 16% of them singletons. The starting material was PBMCs from the stem cell graft donor, obtained from the stem cell graft. Every receptor here comes from a human donor who donated a stem cell graft to a child with acute myeloid leukemia.

For this clonotype: This sequence may be a read error, since a much larger clone differs from it by one base. This rearrangement joins TRBV7-9 to TRBJ2-3; D remains unclear. The germline V gene encodes CDR1 SEHNR and CDR2 FQNEAQ (reference sequence). This CDR3 has 12 residues. With 4 bases removed from V and 10 bases from J, the gap between germline ends came to 12 bases. The DNA for the CDR3 is TGTGCCAGCAGCTCAACAGTGGACGCGCAGTATTTT. Protein sequence: CASSSTVDAQYF.

The chain employs TRBV29-1 and TRBJ1-1, with D perhaps TRBD1 (6 bases). Germline V lookup: CDR1 SQVTM, CDR2 ANQGSEA. The CDR3 is made up of 13 amino acids. Trimming removed 5 bases from V and 2 bases from J, with 12 bases in between. CDR3 residues: CSVPGQPNTEAFF. CDR3 DNA sequence: TGCAGCGTTCCGGGACAACCAAACACTGAAGCTTTCTTT. Combining the CDR3 with reference TRBV29-1 and TRBJ1-1 gives the whole variable domain SAVISQKPSRDICQRGTSLTIQCQVDSQVTMMFWYRQQPGQSLTLIATANQGSEATYESGFVIDKFPISRPNLTFSTLTVSNMSPEDSSIYLCSVPGQPNTEAFFGQGTRLTVV.